What follows describes a single T cell receptor beta chain. These data are taken from a study of PD-L1 blockade in urothelial cancer. Only in-frame clones appear in the TCRdb table, and some are missing; sequencing was by immunoSEQ multiplex PCR. The sample has tens of thousands of clones, around four fifths seen once. Documented time point: pretreatment peripheral blood. The CDR3 spans 19 residues. V trimming: 4 bases; J trimming: 1 base; junction bases outside the gene matches: 10. Germline V CDR1 and CDR2: LNHNV, YYDKDF (reference sequence). The V and J genes are TRBV15 and TRBJ2-1, with 13 nucleotides matching TRBD2. The input for sequencing was PBMCs, taken around atezolizumab (anti-PD-L1) treatment. The sequence was collected from a man of 80 years or more with urothelial cancer. The CDR3 here is CATSTRGLAGVSSYNEQFF. CDR3 coding DNA: TGTGCCACCAGCACCCGAGGACTAGCGGGAGTTAGTTCCTACAATGAGCAGTTCTTC.